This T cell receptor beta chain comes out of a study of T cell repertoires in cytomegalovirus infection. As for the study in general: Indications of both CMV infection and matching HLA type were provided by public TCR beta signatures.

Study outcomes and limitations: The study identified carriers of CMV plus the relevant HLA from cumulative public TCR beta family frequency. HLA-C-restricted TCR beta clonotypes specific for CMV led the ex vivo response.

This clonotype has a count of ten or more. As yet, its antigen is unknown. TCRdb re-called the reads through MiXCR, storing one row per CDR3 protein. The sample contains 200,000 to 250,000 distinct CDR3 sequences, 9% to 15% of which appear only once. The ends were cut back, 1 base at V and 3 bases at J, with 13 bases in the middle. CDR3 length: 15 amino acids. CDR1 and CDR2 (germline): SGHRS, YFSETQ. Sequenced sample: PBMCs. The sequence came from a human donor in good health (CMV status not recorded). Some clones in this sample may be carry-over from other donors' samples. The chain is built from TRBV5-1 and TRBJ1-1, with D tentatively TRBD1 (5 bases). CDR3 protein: CASSLTGGGDTEAFF. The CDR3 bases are TGCGCCAGCAGCTTGACGGGCGGGGGAGACACTGAAGCTTTCTTT.